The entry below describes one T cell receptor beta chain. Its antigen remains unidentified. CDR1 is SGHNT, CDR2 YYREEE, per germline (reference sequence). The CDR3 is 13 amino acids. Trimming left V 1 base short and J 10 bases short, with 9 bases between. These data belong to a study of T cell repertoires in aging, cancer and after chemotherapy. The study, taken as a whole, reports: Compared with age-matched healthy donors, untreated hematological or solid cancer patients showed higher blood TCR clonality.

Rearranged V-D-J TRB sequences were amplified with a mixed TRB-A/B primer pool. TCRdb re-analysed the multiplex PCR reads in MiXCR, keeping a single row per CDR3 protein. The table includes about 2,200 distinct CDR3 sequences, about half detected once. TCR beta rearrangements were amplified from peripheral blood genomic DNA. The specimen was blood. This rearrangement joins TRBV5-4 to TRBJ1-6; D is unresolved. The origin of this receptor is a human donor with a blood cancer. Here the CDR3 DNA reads TGTGCCAGCAGCTTGATTTCCGGCTCACCCCTCCACTTT. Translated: CASSLISGSPLHF.